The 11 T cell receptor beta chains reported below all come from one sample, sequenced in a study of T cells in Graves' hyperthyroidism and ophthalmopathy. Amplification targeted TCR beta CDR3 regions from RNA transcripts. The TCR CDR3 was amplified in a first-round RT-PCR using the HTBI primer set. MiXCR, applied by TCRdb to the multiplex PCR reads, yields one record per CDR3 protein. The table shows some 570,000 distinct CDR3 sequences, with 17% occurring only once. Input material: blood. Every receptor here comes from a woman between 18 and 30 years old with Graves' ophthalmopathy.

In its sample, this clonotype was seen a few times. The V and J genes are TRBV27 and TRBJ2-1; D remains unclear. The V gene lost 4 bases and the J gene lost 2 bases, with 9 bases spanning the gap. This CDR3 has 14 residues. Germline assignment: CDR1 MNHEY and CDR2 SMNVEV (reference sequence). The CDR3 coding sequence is TGTGCCAGCAGTTCCCACCTCCCCTACAATGAGCAGTTCTTC. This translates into CASSSHLPYNEQFF.

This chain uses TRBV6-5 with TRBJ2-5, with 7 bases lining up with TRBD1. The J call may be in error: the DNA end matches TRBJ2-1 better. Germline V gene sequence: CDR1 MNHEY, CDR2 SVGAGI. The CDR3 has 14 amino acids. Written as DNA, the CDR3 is TGTGCCAGCAGCTTAGCTGGGACAGAAGAGACCCAGTTCTTC. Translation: CASSLAGTEETQFF.

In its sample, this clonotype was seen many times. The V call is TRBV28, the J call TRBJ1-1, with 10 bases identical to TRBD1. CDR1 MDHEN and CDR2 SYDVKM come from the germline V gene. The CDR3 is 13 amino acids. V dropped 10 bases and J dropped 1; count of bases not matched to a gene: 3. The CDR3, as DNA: TGTGCCACACGGGACAGGGGGAACACTGAAGCTTTCTTT. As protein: CATRDRGNTEAFF.

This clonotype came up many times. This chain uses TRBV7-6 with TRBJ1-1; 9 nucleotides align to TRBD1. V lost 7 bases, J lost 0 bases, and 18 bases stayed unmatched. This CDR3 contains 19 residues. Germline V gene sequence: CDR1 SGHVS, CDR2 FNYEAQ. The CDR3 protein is CASTPDWDRVSGVNTEAFF. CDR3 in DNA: TGTGCCAGCACCCCCGACTGGGACAGGGTGAGTGGTGTGAACACTGAAGCTTTCTTT.

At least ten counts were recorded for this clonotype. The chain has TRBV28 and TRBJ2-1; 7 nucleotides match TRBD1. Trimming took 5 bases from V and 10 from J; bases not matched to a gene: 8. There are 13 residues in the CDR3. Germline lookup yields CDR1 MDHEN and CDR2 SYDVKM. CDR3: CASSPTGEGEQFF. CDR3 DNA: TGTGCCAGCAGTCCTACAGGGGAAGGAGAGCAGTTCTTC.

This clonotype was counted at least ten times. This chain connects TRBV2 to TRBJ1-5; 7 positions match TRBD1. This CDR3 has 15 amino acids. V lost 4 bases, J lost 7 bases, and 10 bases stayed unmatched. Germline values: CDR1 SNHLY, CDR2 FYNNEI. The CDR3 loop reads CASSATTGIGQPQHF. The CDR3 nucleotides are TGTGCCAGCAGTGCTACGACAGGGATTGGGCAGCCCCAGCATTTT.

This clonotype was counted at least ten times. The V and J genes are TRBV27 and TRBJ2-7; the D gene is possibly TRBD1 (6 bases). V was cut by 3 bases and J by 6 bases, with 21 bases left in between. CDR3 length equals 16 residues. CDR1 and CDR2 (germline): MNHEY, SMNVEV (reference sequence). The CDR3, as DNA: TGTGCCAGCAGTTTTTCCAAAAACAGGGTTTCTGGCGAGCAGTACTTC. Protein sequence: CASSFSKNRVSGEQYF.

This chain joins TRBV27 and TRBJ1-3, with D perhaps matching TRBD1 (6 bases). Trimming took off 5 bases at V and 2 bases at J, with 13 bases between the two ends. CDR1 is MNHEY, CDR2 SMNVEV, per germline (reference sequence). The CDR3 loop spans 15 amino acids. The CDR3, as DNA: TGTGCCAGCAGTCGAACCAGGGACACTGGAAACACCATATATTTT. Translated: CASSRTRDTGNTIYF.

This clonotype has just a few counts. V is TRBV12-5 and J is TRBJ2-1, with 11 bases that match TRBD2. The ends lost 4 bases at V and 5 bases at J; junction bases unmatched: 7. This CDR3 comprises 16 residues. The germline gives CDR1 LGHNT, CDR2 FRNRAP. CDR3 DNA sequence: TGTGCTAGTGGTTGGGCCGGGACTAGCGGTGACAATGAGCAGTTCTTC. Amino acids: CASGWAGTSGDNEQFF.

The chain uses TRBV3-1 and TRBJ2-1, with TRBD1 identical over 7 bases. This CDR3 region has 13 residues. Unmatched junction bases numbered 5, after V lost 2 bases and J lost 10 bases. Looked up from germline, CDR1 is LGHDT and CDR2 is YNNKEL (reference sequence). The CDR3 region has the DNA TGTGCCAGCAGCCAAACAGGGGCCCCCGAGCAGTTCTTC. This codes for CASSQTGAPEQFF.

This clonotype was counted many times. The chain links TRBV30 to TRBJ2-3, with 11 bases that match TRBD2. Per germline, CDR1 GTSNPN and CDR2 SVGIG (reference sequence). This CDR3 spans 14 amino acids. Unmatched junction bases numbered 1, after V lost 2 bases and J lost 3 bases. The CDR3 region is CAWSTSGGTDTQYF. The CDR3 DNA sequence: TGTGCCTGGAGTACTAGCGGGGGTACAGATACGCAGTATTTT.